This TCR beta chain came from a study of blood T cell dynamics during melanoma immunotherapy. CDR1 is LNHDA and CDR2 is SQIVND in the germline V gene (reference sequence). V was pared by 5 bases and J by 0 bases, with 14 bases between. The CDR3 loop spans 16 amino acids. Repertoires were generated with immunoSEQ multiplex PCR, while TCRdb's copy carries only in-frame clones and drops some. The sample includes 11,000 or so clones, 84% of them seen just once. Points on this clone: No antigen is known for it.

Whole-study results and caveats: Unlike progressors, later disease-control patients had W3 repertoires gaining clonality or diversity.

The time point denotes: week 3, after first cycle of checkpoint inhibitor. Samples come from before therapy and from week 3 after the first blockade cycle. Disease control meant complete response, partial response or stable disease at 12 weeks. Patients had no prior systemic cancer treatment, immunosuppressants or other active cancers. The sequence derives from a human donor with melanoma. The source material was blood, sampled from a patient treated with checkpoint blockade. The chain combines TRBV19 with TRBJ1-5; D is possibly TRBD1 (5 bases). The CDR3 protein is CASSPLTAYSNQPQHF. The DNA for the CDR3 is TGTGCCAGTAGTCCTCTGACAGCCTATAGCAATCAGCCCCAGCATTTT.